The 29 T cell receptor beta chains given below trace back to one sample, sequenced in a study of beta chain features in type 1 diabetes. cDNA synthesis used the whole RNA isolate, giving expressed TCRB sequences. Sequencing used immunoSEQ multiplex PCR; TCRdb keeps in-frame clones, though not all of them. This sample has over 350,000 clones, with about 15% found just once. Material: naive CD4+ T cells from blood. These receptors all come from a woman between 18 and 29 years old in good health.

This clone came up a few times. The chain uses TRBV9 and TRBJ2-1; 14 bases fit TRBD2. J lost 6 bases, V lost 4 bases, and 3 bases had no gene match. This CDR3 is built from 15 residues. The germline CDR1 and CDR2 sequences are SGDLS and YYNGEE. CDR3 sequence (DNA): TGTGCCAGCAGCTATGGGACTAGCGGGAGCAATGAGCAGTTCTTC. This encodes CASSYGTSGSNEQFF.

This clone was counted a few times. The chain carries TRBV7-2 and TRBJ2-1, with D possibly being TRBD1 (5 bases). The CDR3 spans 15 residues. The germline V and J ends were trimmed by 3 bases and 0 bases, with 9 bases remaining between them. In germline, CDR1 is SGHTA, CDR2 FQGNSA. The CDR3 DNA sequence: TGTGCCAGCAGCTTGAAGGGGTTCTCCTACAATGAGCAGTTCTTC. This gives the protein CASSLKGFSYNEQFF.

This clone was recorded a few times. The V and J genes are TRBV5-4 and TRBJ2-1; unclear D gene. The CDR3 length is 14 residues. The V gene's germline CDR1 is SGHNT and CDR2 YYREEE (reference sequence). V was cut by 5 bases and J by 3 bases, with 12 bases left in between. Here the CDR3 reads CASSSNVGYNEQFF. The DNA for the CDR3 is TGTGCCAGCAGTTCTAACGTCGGCTACAATGAGCAGTTCTTC.

The chain joins TRBV11-3 to TRBJ2-7; weak D call: TRBD2 (5 bases). The length of the CDR3 is 13 residues. Looked up from germline, CDR1 is SGHNT and CDR2 is YENEEA. Trimming pared 5 bases from V and 1 base from J, leaving 9 bases between. The CDR3 DNA reads TGTGCCAGCAGCCTCGCGGGTTCCTACGAGCAGTACTTC. Its translation: CASSLAGSYEQYF.

This clone showed up just a few times. The chain is built from TRBV4-1 and TRBJ2-6; possible D gene TRBD1, 6 bases. This CDR3 is 19 amino acids long. Germline V gives CDR1 MGHRA, CDR2 YSYEKL. The V gene lost 0 bases and the J gene lost 0 bases, with 15 bases spanning the gap. CDR3: CASSQDFRGRPSGANVLTF. The CDR3 coding sequence is TGCGCCAGCAGCCAAGATTTCAGGGGCCGTCCCTCTGGGGCCAACGTCCTGACTTTC.

This clone appeared a few times. The sample holds other DNA sequences that translate to the same CDR3. This chain links TRBV7-2 with TRBJ2-5; TRBD2 is a possible D gene (6 bases). V was shortened by 1 base and J by 2 bases, with 14 bases between the two germline ends. Germline CDR1 is SGHTA and CDR2 is FQGNSA. CDR3 size: 16 residues. The CDR3 spells CASSLEGLALQETQYF. The CDR3 coding sequence is TGTGCCAGCAGCTTAGAAGGGCTAGCGCTACAAGAGACCCAGTACTTC.

V gene TRBV28 combines with J gene TRBJ1-2, with 7 bases lining up with TRBD1. V was clipped by 6 bases and J by 7 bases; unmatched bases: 2. The CDR3 is 11 residues long. Germline lookup yields CDR1 MDHEN and CDR2 SYDVKM. The DNA for the CDR3 is TGTGCCAGCAGAGACAGGGTTGGCTACACCTTC. Its translation: CASRDRVGYTF.

Concerning this clone: Other DNA sequences in this sample translate to the same CDR3. V gene TRBV7-2 combines with J gene TRBJ2-3; D is possibly TRBD2 (6 bases). This CDR3 comprises 16 residues. Germline assignment: CDR1 SGHTA and CDR2 FQGNSA. Between the trimmed V and J ends, which lost 1 base and 0 bases, there was a span of 11 bases. In nucleotides, the CDR3 is TGTGCCAGCAGCTTAGGTGGCGGGACTAGCACAGATACGCAGTATTTT. Its protein product is CASSLGGGTSTDTQYF.

The genes are TRBV7-3 and TRBJ1-2; a possible D gene is TRBD1 (6 bases). Trimming removed 4 bases from V and 8 bases from J, with 11 bases in between. The CDR3 extends over 12 amino acids. Germline lookup yields CDR1 SGHTA and CDR2 FQGTGA. In DNA, the CDR3 is TGTGCCAGCAGCTCTGACAGGCGCGGCTACACCTTC. Amino acids: CASSSDRRGYTF.

The chain recombines TRBV28 with TRBJ2-6; 9 nucleotides align to TRBD1. This CDR3 is built from 17 residues. The V and J ends lost 7 bases and 0 bases, in that order; junction bases with no gene match: 7. The V gene's germline CDR1 is MDHEN and CDR2 SYDVKM. CDR3 sequence: CASTLDRGDSGANVLTF. The CDR3, as DNA: TGTGCCAGCACCCTCGACAGGGGGGACTCTGGGGCCAACGTCCTGACTTTC.

The table lists this clone with a few counts. The V and J genes are TRBV30 and TRBJ1-1; 8 nucleotides line up with TRBD1. CDR1 is GTSNPN and CDR2 is SVGIG in the germline V gene (reference sequence). The CDR3 runs 15 residues. V lost 2 bases and J lost 4; bases outside the gene matches: 9. The CDR3 DNA follows: TGTGCCTGGAGTACCCGACAGGGGCGGGCCACTGAAGCTTTCTTT. It codes for CAWSTRQGRATEAFF.

This rearrangement joins TRBV5-4 to TRBJ2-5; D remains ambiguous. The V end lost 0 bases, the J end lost 4 bases, and 13 bases lay between the germline ends. Germline CDR1 and CDR2: SGHNT and YYREEE (reference sequence). CDR3 size: 15 residues. DNA for the CDR3: TGTGCCAGCAGCTTGGAGCGTCTGACCGGAGAGACCCAGTACTTC. Translated: CASSLERLTGETQYF.

This chain connects TRBV15 to TRBJ2-1, with a tentative D call TRBD1 (5 bases). V was trimmed by 6 bases and J by 0 bases, leaving 9 bases between them. CDR1 and CDR2 (germline): LNHNV, YYDKDF (reference sequence). The length of the CDR3 is 14 residues. The CDR3 loop reads CATSRTFSYNEQFF. CDR3 in DNA: TGTGCCACCAGTAGGACATTCTCCTACAATGAGCAGTTCTTC.

This clone appeared a few times. V is TRBV4-1 and J is TRBJ2-5; 12 positions match TRBD2. Trimming took 4 bases from V and 3 from J; bases not matched to a gene: 9. The CDR3 runs to 17 residues. Germline V gene data show CDR1 as MGHRA and CDR2 as YSYEKL. DNA for the CDR3: TGCGCCAGCAGCCTGGGAACCCGACTAGCGGGAGAAGAGACCCAGTACTTC. This translates into CASSLGTRLAGEETQYF.

The sample holds a few counts of this clone. This chain uses TRBV25-1 with TRBJ2-1; maybe TRBD1 (6 bases). The CDR3 loop spans 15 amino acids. In germline, CDR1 is MGHDK, CDR2 SYGVNS. Trimming shortened V by 4 bases and J by 3 bases, and 13 bases separated the two germline ends. The CDR3: CASSARDNLYNEQFF. Here the CDR3 DNA reads TGTGCCAGCAGTGCTCGGGACAACCTCTACAATGAGCAGTTCTTC.

This chain connects TRBV28 to TRBJ2-5; TRBD2 matches 11 bases. The junction had 3 bases not matched to a gene; V was cut back by 3 bases and J by 6 bases. This CDR3 is built from 14 residues. CDR1 is MDHEN, CDR2 SYDVKM, per germline. In DNA, the CDR3 is TGTGCCAGCAGTTTGCTAGCGGGAGGTCAGACCCAGTACTTC. Amino acid sequence: CASSLLAGGQTQYF.

The chain joins TRBV6-5 to TRBJ2-7, with D perhaps matching TRBD1 (5 bases). CDR1 is MNHEY and CDR2 is SVGAGI in the germline V gene. Trimming took 6 bases from V and 5 from J, leaving 14 bases between them. The CDR3 has 13 residues. For the CDR3, the DNA is TGTGCCAGCAGCCCAACTACAGGCCACGAGCAGTACTTC. This gives the protein CASSPTTGHEQYF.

This chain connects TRBV5-4 to TRBJ2-7; 10 bases map to TRBD2. The V and J ends lost 4 bases and 1 base, in that order; junction bases with no gene match: 2. This CDR3 comprises 14 residues. Germline-derived CDR1 and CDR2 are SGHNT and YYREEE (reference sequence). The DNA for the CDR3 is TGTGCCAGCAGCCCTAGCGGGGGTTCCTACGAGCAGTACTTC. Protein: CASSPSGGSYEQYF.

This clone has just a few counts. CDR3: CASSVDMTSGIRGEQFF. The CDR3 DNA is TGTGCCAGCAGCGTAGACATGACTAGCGGGATTCGTGGTGAGCAGTTCTTC. This chain links TRBV9 with TRBJ2-1, with 11 nucleotides matching TRBD2. Losses at the gene ends were 0 bases for V and 9 bases for J; bases not matched to a gene: 11. The CDR3 has 17 amino acids. Germline V gene sequence: CDR1 SGDLS, CDR2 YYNGEE.

The chain couples TRBV4-1 to TRBJ2-5; D not resolved. V was pared by 5 bases and J by 1 base, with 8 bases between. Germline V gives CDR1 MGHRA, CDR2 YSYEKL. This CDR3 has 13 residues. The CDR3 DNA sequence: TGCGCCAGCAGCTTAAGCGCCCAAGAGACCCAGTACTTC. It codes for CASSLSAQETQYF.

Worth noting for this clone: One junction end does not reproduce the germline sequence, and a read error may be involved. This sequence joins TRBV10-2 and TRBJ1-1, with a possible D match to TRBD1 (6 bases). This CDR3 has 15 residues. Germline CDR1 is WSHSY and CDR2 is SAAADI. The CDR3 spells CASSGNGSWDTEAFF. CDR3 DNA sequence: TGCGCCAGCAGTGGCAACGGAAGCTGGGACACTGAAGCCTTCTTT.

This clone is a singleton in its sample. The chain has TRBV7-2 and TRBJ1-2; D not resolved. This CDR3 region has 15 residues. Trimming removed 1 base from V and 4 bases from J, with 13 bases in between. CDR1 and CDR2 from the germline V gene are SGHTA and FQGNSA. The CDR3 region has the DNA TGTGCCAGCAGCTTAGATCCGGGAGTAGGCTATGGCTACACCTTC. This encodes CASSLDPGVGYGYTF.

This clone occurred a few times. The rearrangement joins TRBV9 to TRBJ2-7; maybe TRBD2 (5 bases). V lost 5 bases and J 5 bases, leaving 14 bases between the germline ends. The CDR3 is 13 residues long. Looked up from germline, CDR1 is SGDLS and CDR2 is YYNGEE. In DNA form, the CDR3 reads TGTGCCAGCAGTTATGGAAGCGGCGACGAGCAGTACTTC. Protein sequence: CASSYGSGDEQYF.

The V gene is TRBV18, the J gene TRBJ2-5; 7 bases line up with TRBD1. Germline CDR1 reads KGHSH; CDR2 reads LQKENI. Trimming removed 3 bases from V and 3 bases from J; junction bases left unmatched: 4. There are 14 residues in the CDR3. CDR3 sequence: CASSPGQAKETQYF. The CDR3 region has the DNA TGTGCCAGCTCACCCGGACAGGCCAAAGAGACCCAGTACTTC.

This sequence joins TRBV4-2 and TRBJ2-5, with D possibly matching TRBD2 (6 bases). The V end lost 0 bases, the J end lost 2 bases, and 13 bases lay between the germline ends. The CDR3 totals 16 residues. The germline V gene has CDR1 LGHNA and CDR2 YNFKEQ. The CDR3 DNA is TGTGCCAGCAGCCAAGACAACGGCGGGATTCAAGAGACCCAGTACTTC. As protein: CASSQDNGGIQETQYF.

The chain uses TRBV28 and TRBJ1-3; no clear D. Germline CDR1 reads MDHEN; CDR2 reads SYDVKM. Trimming cost V 3 bases and J 0 bases, with 6 bases left between them. CDR3 size: 14 residues. CDR3 bases: TGTGCCAGCAGTTTGGGGAGCTCTGGAAACACCATATATTTT. Its protein is CASSLGSSGNTIYF.

The table lists this clone with a few counts. The gene calls are TRBV13 and TRBJ2-3, with a weak D call TRBD1 (5 bases). This CDR3 is built from 17 residues. The ends were cut back, 4 bases at V and 2 bases at J, with 19 bases in the middle. CDR1 and CDR2 (germline): PRHDT, FYEKMQ (reference sequence). CDR3 loop: CASSSGPGLDLTDTQYF. The CDR3, as DNA: TGTGCCAGCAGCTCCGGTCCAGGGCTGGATCTCACAGATACGCAGTATTTT.

This sequence joins TRBV2 and TRBJ2-5, with 10 positions matching TRBD1. The CDR3 is 14 residues long. CDR1 and CDR2 from the germline V gene are SNHLY and FYNNEI. Losses at the gene ends were 6 bases for V and 2 bases for J; bases not matched to a gene: 3. CDR3 protein: CASSPDRGQETQYF. The CDR3 nucleotides are TGTGCCAGCAGCCCGGACAGGGGGCAAGAGACCCAGTACTTC.

This clone has more than one count but fewer than ten. V gene TRBV29-1 combines with J gene TRBJ2-1, with D possibly TRBD1 on 6 matching bases. Trimming removed 2 bases from V and 10 bases from J, with 21 bases in between. The germline V gene has CDR1 SQVTM and CDR2 ANQGSEA. The CDR3 loop spans 15 amino acids. The chain's CDR3 is CSVERSGAGAQEQFF. The DNA for the CDR3 is TGCAGCGTTGAACGGAGCGGAGCAGGGGCCCAAGAGCAGTTCTTC.